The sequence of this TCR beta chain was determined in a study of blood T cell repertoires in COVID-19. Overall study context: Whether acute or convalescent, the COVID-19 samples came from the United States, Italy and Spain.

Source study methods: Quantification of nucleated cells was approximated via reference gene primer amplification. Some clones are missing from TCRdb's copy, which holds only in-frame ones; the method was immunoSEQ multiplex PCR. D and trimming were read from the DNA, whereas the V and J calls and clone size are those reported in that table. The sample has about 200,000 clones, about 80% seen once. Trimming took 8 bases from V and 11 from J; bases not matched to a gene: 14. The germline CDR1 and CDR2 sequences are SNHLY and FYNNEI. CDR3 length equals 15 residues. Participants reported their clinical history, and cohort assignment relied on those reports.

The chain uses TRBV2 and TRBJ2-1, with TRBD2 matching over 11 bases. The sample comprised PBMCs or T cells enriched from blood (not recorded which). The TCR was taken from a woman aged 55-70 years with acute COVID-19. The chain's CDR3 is CASGPGTSGNTKQFF. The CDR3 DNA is TGTGCCAGCGGGCCGGGGACTAGCGGAAACACCAAGCAGTTCTTC.